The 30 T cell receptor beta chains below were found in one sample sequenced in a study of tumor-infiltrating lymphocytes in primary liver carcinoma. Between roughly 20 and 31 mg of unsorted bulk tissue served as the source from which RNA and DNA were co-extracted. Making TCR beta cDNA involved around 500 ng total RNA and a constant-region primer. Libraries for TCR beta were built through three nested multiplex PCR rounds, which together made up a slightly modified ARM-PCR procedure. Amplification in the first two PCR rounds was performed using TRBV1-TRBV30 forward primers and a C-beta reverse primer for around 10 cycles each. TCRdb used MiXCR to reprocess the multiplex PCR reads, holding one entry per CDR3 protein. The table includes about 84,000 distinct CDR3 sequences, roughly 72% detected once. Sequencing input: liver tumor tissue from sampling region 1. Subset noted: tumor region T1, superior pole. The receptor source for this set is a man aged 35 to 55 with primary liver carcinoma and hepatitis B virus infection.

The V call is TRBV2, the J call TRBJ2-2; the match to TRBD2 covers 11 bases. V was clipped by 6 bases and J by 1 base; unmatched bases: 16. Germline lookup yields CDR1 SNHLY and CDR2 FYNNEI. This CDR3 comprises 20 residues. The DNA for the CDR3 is TGTGCCAGCAGGACCGGACTAGCGGGCCTGGGCAATAGGAACACCGGGGAGCTGTTTTTT. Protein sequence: CASRTGLAGLGNRNTGELFF. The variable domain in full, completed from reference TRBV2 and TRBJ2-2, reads EPEVTQTPSHQVTQMGQEVILRCVPISNHLYFYWYRQILGQKVEFLVSFYNNEISEKSEIFDDQFSVERPDGSNFTLKIRSTKLEDSAMYFCASRTGLAGLGNRNTGELFFGEGSRLTVL.

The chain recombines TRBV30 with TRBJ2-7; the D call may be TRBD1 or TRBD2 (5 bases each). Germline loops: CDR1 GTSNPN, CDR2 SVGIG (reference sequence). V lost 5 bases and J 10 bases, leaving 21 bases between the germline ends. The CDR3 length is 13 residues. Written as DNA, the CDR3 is TGTGCCTGGTCCGGGACGCTTAATAGCGAACAGTACTTC. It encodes CAWSGTLNSEQYF.

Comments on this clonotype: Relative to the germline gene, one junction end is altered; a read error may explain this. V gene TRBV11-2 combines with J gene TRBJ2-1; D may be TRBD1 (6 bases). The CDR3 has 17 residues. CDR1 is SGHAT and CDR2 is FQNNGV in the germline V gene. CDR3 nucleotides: TGTACCAGCATCCCATTGGGGGCGCGGAGCTCCTACAATGAGCGGTTCTTC. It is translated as CTSIPLGARSSYNERFF.

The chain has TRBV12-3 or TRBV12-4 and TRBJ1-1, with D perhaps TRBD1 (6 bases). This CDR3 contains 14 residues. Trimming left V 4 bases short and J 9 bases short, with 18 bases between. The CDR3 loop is CASSSGGQRTQAFF. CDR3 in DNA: TGTGCCAGCAGTTCTGGGGGGCAAAGGACTCAAGCTTTCTTT.

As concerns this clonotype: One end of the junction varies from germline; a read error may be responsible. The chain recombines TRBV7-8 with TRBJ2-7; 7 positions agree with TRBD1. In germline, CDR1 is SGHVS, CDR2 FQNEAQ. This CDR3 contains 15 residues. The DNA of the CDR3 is TGTGCCAGCAGCTTAATCTTAGGGGGCTCCTACAAGCAGTATTTC. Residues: CASSLILGGSYKQYF.

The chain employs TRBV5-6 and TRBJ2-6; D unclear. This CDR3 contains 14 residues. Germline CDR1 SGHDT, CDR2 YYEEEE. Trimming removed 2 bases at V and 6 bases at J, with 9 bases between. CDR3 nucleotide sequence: TGTGCCAGCAGCTTTAGAAGGGAGGCCAACGTCCTGACTTTC. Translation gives CASSFRREANVLTF.

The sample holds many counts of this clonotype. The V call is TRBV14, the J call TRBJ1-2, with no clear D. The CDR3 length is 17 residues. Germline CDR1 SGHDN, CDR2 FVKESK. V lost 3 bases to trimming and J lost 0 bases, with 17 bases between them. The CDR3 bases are TGTGCCAGCAGCCACACCAGCTTAGGCAGTTCTAACTATGGCTACACCTTC. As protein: CASSHTSLGSSNYGYTF.

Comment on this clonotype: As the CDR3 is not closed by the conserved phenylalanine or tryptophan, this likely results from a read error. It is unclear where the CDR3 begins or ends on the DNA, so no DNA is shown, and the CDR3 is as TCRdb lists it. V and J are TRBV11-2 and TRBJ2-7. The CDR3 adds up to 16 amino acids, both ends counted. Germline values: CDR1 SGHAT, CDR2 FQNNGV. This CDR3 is CASCLAPSGRSYEQYL.

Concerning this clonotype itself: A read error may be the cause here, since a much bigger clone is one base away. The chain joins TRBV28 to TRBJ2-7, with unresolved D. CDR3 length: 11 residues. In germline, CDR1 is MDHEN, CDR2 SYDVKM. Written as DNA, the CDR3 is TGTGCCAGCAGTCACGGCTACGAGCATTACTTC. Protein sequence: CASSHGYEHYF.

The CDR3 DNA reads TGTGCCAGCAGTTCGCGGCAGGGAGGGAGAGAGACCCAGTACTTC. This gives the protein CASSSRQGGRETQYF. The chain recombines TRBV12-3 or TRBV12-4 with TRBJ2-5; TRBD2 agrees at 7 bases. J lost 4 bases, V lost 4 bases, and 9 bases had no gene match. This CDR3 is built from 15 residues.

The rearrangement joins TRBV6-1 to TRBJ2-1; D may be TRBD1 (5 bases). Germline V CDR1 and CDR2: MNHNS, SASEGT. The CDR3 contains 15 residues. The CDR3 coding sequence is TGTGTCATCACCCTAGGGGCCGGAACCTACAATGAGCAGTTCTTC. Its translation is CVITLGAGTYNEQFF.

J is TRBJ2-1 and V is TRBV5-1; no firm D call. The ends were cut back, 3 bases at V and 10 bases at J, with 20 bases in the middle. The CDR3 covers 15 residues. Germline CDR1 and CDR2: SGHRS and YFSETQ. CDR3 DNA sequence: TGCGCCAGCAGCTCCGACGTGAGCTCCTACGAAGAGCAGTTCTTC. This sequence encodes CASSSDVSSYEEQFF.

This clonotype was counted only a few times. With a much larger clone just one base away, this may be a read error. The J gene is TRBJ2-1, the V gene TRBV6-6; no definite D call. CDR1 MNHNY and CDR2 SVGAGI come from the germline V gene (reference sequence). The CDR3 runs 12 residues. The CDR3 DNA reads TGTGCCGGCAGGCACGAGGCTAACAAGCAGTTCTTC. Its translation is CAGRHEANKQFF.

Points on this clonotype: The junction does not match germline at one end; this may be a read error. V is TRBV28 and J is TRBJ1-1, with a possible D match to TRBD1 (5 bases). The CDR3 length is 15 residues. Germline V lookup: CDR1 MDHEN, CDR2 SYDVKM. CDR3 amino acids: CTSSLGGARNTEAFF. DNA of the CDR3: TGTACCAGCAGTCTCGGAGGGGCAAGGAACACTGAAGCTTTCTTT.

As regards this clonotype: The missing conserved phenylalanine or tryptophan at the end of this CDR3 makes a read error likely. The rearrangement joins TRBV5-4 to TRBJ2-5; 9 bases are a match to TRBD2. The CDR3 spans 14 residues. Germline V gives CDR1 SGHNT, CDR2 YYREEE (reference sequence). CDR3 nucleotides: TGTGCCAACAGCGGGGGGACAGAATGGGAAACCCAGTACCTC. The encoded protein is CANSGGTEWETQYL.

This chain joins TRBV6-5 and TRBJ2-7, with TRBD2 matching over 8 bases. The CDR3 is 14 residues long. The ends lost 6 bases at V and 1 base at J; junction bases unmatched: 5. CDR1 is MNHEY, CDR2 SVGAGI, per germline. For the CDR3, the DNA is TGTGCCAGCAGAGGGACGGGAGGGTCCTACGAGCAGTACTTC. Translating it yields CASRGTGGSYEQYF.

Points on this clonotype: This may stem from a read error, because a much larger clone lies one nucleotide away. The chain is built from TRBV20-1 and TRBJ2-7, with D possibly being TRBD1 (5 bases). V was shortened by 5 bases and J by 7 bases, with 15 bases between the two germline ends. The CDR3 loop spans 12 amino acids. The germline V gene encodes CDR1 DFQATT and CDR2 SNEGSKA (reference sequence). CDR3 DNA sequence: TGCAGTGCTCCCCAGGGTACAAGGGAGCAGTACTTC. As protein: CSAPQGTREQYF.

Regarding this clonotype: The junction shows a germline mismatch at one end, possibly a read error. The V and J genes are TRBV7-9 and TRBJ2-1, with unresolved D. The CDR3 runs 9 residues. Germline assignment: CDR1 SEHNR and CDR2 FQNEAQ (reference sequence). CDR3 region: CAGSREQFF. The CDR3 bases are TGTGCCGGCAGCCGAGAGCAGTTCTTC.

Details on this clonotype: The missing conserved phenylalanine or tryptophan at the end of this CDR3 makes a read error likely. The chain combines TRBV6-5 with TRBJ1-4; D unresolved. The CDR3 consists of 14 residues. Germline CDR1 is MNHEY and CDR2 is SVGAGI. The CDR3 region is CAGSPDRTNEKLFS. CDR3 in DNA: TGTGCCGGCAGCCCAGATAGAACTAATGAAAAACTGTTTTCT.

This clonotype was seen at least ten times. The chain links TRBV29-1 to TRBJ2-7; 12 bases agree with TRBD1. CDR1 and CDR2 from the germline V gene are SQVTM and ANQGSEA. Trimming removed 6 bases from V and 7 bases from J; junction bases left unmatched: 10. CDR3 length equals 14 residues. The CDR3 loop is CSVIPGQGAGEQYF. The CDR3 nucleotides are TGCAGCGTCATACCGGGACAGGGGGCTGGAGAGCAGTACTTC.

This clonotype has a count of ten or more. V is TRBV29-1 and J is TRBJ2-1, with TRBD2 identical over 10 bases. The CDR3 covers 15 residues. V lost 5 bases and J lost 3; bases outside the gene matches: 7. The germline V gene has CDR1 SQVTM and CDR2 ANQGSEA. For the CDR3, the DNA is TGCAGCGTTCGGCCGGGACTAGCGAACTACAATGAGCAGTTCTTC. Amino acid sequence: CSVRPGLANYNEQFF.

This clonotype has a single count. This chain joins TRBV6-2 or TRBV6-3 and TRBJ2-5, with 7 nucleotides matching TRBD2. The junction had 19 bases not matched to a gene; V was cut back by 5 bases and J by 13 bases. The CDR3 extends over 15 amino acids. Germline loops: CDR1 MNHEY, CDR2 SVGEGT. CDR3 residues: CASSPGTTVVRGRYF. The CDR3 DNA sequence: TGTGCCAGCAGTCCCGGGACTACAGTAGTTCGTGGCCGGTACTTC.

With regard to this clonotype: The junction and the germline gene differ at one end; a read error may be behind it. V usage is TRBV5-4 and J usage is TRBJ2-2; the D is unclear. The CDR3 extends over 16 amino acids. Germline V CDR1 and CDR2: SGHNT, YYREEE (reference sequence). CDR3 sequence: CASSHGKGSKTGELFF. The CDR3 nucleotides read TGTGCCAGCAGCCACGGAAAGGGATCGAAAACCGGGGAGCTGTTTTTT.

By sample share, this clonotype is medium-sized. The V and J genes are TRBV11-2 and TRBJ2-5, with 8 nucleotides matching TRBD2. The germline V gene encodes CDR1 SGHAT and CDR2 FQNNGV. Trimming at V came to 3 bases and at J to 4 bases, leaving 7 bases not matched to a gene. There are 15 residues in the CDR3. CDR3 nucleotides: TGTGCCAGCAGCTTGGTGCTAGCGGGTTCAGAGACCCAGTACTTC. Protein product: CASSLVLAGSETQYF. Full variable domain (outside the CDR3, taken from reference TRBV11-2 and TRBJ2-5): EAGVAQSPRYKIIEKRQSVAFWCNPISGHATLYWYQQILGQGPKLLIQFQNNGVVDDSQLPKDRFSAERLKGVDSTLKIQPAKLEDSAVYLCASSLVLAGSETQYFGPGTRLLVL.

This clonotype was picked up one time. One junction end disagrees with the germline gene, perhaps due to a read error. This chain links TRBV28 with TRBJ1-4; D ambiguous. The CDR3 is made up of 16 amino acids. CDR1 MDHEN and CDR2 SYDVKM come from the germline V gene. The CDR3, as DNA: TGTGCCAGCAGTTTACCCCGGCAGGCGTTGGGAGAAAATCTGTTTTTT. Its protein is CASSLPRQALGENLFF.

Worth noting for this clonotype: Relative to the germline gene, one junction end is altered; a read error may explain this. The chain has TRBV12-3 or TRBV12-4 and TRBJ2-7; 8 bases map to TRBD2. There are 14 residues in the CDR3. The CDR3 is CVSSFSGNSYEQYF. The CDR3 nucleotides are TGTGTCAGCAGTTTTAGCGGGAACTCCTACGAGCAGTACTTC.

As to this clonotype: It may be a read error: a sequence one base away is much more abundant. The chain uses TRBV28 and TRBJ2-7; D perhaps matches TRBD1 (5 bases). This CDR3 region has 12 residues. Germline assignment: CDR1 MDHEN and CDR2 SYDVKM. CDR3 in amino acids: CANSSQGIEQYF. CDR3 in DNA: TGTGCCAACAGTTCCCAGGGAATCGAGCAGTACTTC. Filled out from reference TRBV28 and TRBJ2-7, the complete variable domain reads DVKVTQSSRYLVKRTGEKVFLECVQDMDHENMFWYRQDPGLGLRLIYFSYDVKMKEKGDIPEGYSVSREKKERFSLILESASTNQTSMYLCANSSQGIEQYFGPGTRLTVT.

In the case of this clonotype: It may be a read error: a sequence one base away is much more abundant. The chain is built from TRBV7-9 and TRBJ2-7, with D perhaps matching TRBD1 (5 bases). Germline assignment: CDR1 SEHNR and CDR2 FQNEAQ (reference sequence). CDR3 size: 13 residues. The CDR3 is CANSLQVSYEQYF. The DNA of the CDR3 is TGTGCCAACAGCCTACAGGTTTCCTACGAGCAGTACTTC. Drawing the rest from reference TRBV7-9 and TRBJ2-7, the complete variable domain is DTGVSQNPRHKITKRGQNVTFRCDPISEHNRLYWYRQTLGQGPEFLTYFQNEAQLEKSRLLSDRFSAERPKGSFSTLEIQRTEQGDSAMYLCANSLQVSYEQYFGPGTRLTVT.

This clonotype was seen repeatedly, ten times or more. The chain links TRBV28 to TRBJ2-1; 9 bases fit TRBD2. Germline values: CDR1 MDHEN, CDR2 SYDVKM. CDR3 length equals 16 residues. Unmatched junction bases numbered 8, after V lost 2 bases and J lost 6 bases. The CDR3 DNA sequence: TGTGCCAGCAGTTTAGGTGACCTAGCGGGATTCAATGAGCAGTTCTTC. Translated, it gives CASSLGDLAGFNEQFF.

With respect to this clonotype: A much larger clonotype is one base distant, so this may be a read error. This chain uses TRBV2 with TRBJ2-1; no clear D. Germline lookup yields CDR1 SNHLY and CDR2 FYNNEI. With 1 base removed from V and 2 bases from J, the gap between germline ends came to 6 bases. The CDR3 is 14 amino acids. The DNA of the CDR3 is TGTGCCAGCAGTGAAGGGGAAACCTACAATGAGCAGTTCTTC. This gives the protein CASSEGETYNEQFF.